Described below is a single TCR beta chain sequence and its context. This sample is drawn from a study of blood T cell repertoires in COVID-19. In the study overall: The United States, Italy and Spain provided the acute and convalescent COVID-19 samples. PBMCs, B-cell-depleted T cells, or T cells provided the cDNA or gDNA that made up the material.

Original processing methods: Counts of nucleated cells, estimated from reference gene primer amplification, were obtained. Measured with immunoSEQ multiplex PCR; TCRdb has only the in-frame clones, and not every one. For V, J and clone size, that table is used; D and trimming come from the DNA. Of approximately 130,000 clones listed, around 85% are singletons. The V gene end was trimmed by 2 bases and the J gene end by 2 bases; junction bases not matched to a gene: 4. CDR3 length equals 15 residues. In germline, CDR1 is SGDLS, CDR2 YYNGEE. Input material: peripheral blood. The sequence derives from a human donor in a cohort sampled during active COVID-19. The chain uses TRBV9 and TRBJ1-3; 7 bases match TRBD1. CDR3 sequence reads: CASSVFQGAGNTIYF. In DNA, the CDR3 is TGTGCCAGCAGCGTGTTCCAGGGGGCTGGAAACACCATATATTTT. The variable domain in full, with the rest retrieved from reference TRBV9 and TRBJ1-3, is DSGVTQTPKHLITATGQRVTLRCSPRSGDLSVYWYQQSLDQGLQFLIQYYNGEERAKGNILERFSAQQFPDLHSELNLSSLELGDSALYFCASSVFQGAGNTIYFGEGSWLTVV.